The 13 T cell receptor beta chains below come from one sample, sequenced in a study of graft-versus-host responses after intestinal transplantation. Profiled with immunoSEQ multiplex PCR; TCRdb holds only in-frame clones, not every one. In the table there are fewer than 80,000 clones, roughly 90% of which are singletons. Their recognized antigens are unknown. The material sequenced was unstimulated CD8+ T cells sorted from spleen or lymph node cells, taken before transplant. Receptors were obtained from a human donor who was the organ donor for an intestinal transplant.

This chain links TRBV7-9 with TRBJ1-2, with a possible D match to TRBD1 (5 bases). Germline CDR1 and CDR2: SEHNR and FQNEAQ (reference sequence). V was shortened by 4 bases and J by 3 bases, with 12 bases between the two germline ends. The length of the CDR3 is 14 residues. CDR3 protein: CASSWGPDDYGYTF. The DNA for the CDR3 is TGTGCCAGCAGCTGGGGCCCGGACGACTATGGCTACACCTTC.

Only one count was recorded for this clone. The rearrangement joins TRBV2 to TRBJ2-7, with 10 bases fitting TRBD2. V was clipped by 6 bases and J by 4 bases; unmatched bases: 12. Per the germline V gene, CDR1 is SNHLY and CDR2 is FYNNEI. The CDR3 has 16 amino acids. CDR3 loop: CASRNGPTSGSYEQYF. CDR3 nucleotide sequence: TGTGCCAGCAGGAACGGCCCGACTAGCGGGTCGTACGAGCAGTACTTC.

This clone has a handful of counts. The genes are TRBV27 and TRBJ1-1; D is unresolved. The CDR3 totals 13 residues. Trimming pared 8 bases from V and 0 bases from J, leaving 10 bases between. Germline V CDR1 and CDR2: MNHEY, SMNVEV (reference sequence). CDR3 sequence reads: CASREFMNTEAFF. For the CDR3, the DNA is TGTGCCAGCCGGGAATTTATGAACACTGAAGCTTTCTTT.

This sequence joins TRBV5-6 and TRBJ1-4; TRBD1 aligns across 8 bases. Trimming cost V 4 bases and J 4 bases; bases outside gene matches: 6. The CDR3 covers 15 residues. Germline V gene sequence: CDR1 SGHDT, CDR2 YYEEEE. CDR3 in amino acids: CASSQGAGVNEKLFF. In DNA form, the CDR3 reads TGTGCCAGCAGCCAGGGGGCAGGGGTTAATGAAAAACTGTTTTTT.

The CDR3: CASSLWDSTDTQYF. The CDR3 DNA reads TGTGCCAGTAGTCTTTGGGACTCCACAGATACGCAGTATTTT. The chain carries TRBV19 and TRBJ2-3; the D gene is possibly TRBD2 (6 bases). The germline V and J ends were trimmed by 5 bases and 2 bases, with 11 bases remaining between them. The CDR3 contains 14 residues. The germline V gene encodes CDR1 LNHDA and CDR2 SQIVND (reference sequence).

The gene calls are TRBV7-9 and TRBJ2-7; 9 bases align to TRBD1. The CDR3 contains 15 residues. Per the germline V gene, CDR1 is SEHNR and CDR2 is FQNEAQ (reference sequence). V dropped 3 bases and J dropped 2; count of bases not matched to a gene: 5. The CDR3 DNA is TGTGCCAGCAGCTTCCGGGACAGGGTCACCTACGAGCAGTACTTC. Translating gives CASSFRDRVTYEQYF.

This chain connects TRBV13 to TRBJ2-7, with 8 bases identical to TRBD1. J gave up 4 bases and V 3 bases, and 5 bases lay outside the gene matches. The germline V gene encodes CDR1 PRHDT and CDR2 FYEKMQ (reference sequence). The CDR3 consists of 14 residues. CDR3 DNA: TGTGCCAGCAGCTTTACAGGGGGATCGTACGAGCAGTACTTC. This sequence encodes CASSFTGGSYEQYF.

The chain joins TRBV28 to TRBJ2-1; a possible D gene is TRBD1 (6 bases). The CDR3 contains 16 residues. CDR1 is MDHEN, CDR2 SYDVKM, per germline. Trimming removed 2 bases from V and 3 bases from J, with 14 bases in between. The CDR3 DNA sequence: TGTGCCAGCAGTTTACGGGGTCAGGGGATCTACAATGAGCAGTTCTTC. Amino acids: CASSLRGQGIYNEQFF.

The chain recombines TRBV4-1 with TRBJ2-5, with 7 bases that match TRBD2. Germline CDR1 is MGHRA and CDR2 is YSYEKL. The J segment lost 5 bases and the V segment lost 1 base, leaving 7 bases of the junction unmatched. This CDR3 spans 15 amino acids. CDR3 DNA: TGCGCCAGCAGCCAAGGCGGGAGTAGTACCGAGACCCAGTACTTC. It yields the protein CASSQGGSSTETQYF.

The J gene is TRBJ2-7, the V gene TRBV4-2, with 10 bases identical to TRBD2. Germline values: CDR1 LGHNA, CDR2 YNFKEQ. The J segment lost 7 bases and the V segment lost 3 bases, leaving 12 bases of the junction unmatched. This CDR3 is 16 amino acids long. The CDR3 nucleotides are TGTGCCAGCAGCCAGGGGGGGAGCCTAGCGGGAGAGGAGCAGTACTTC. Translation gives CASSQGGSLAGEEQYF.

The CDR3 loop reads CASSGGGQGANYEQYF. For the CDR3, the DNA is TGTGCCAGCAGTGGGGGGGGACAGGGGGCAAACTACGAGCAGTACTTC. This sequence joins TRBV27 and TRBJ2-7, with 12 nucleotides matching TRBD1. Losses at the gene ends were 5 bases for V and 3 bases for J; bases not matched to a gene: 8. Germline CDR1 is MNHEY and CDR2 is SMNVEV (reference sequence). The CDR3 is made up of 16 amino acids.

This chain uses TRBV9 with TRBJ2-2, with 10 bases fitting TRBD1. The CDR3 has 15 amino acids. V dropped 4 bases and J dropped 7; count of bases not matched to a gene: 7. Germline values: CDR1 SGDLS, CDR2 YYNGEE. CDR3 sequence: CASSPSGQGGGELFF. For the CDR3, the DNA is TGTGCCAGCAGCCCCTCAGGACAGGGGGGCGGGGAGCTGTTTTTT.

The gene calls are TRBV5-4 and TRBJ2-1; tentative D call: TRBD2 (7 bases). Trimming stripped 7 bases from V and 10 bases from J, with 9 bases between. Germline loops: CDR1 SGHNT, CDR2 YYREEE (reference sequence). This CDR3 has 10 residues. The CDR3 DNA reads as TGTGCCAGCGGGGGGGCGGAGCAGTTCTTC. As protein: CASGGAEQFF.